Listed below are T cell receptor beta chains from one sample, sequenced in a study of blood T cell repertoires in COVID-19. Clones were read by immunoSEQ multiplex PCR, and TCRdb kept only the in-frame ones, dropping some. The sample contains about 270,000 clones, roughly 89% of which appear only once. Material for sequencing was peripheral blood. Receptors originate from a middle-aged man with acute or convalescent COVID-19. The CDR3 runs from the conserved cysteine through the conserved F or W. Fields, in order: clone size, D gene, J gene, V gene, CDR3 protein, CDR3 DNA. A D gene is named only where the DNA matches it firmly. Only part of the rows carry a size: once, few, many, or a class if the clone is expanded.

>.|.|TRBJ1-1|TRBV5-6
CASSVDRNTEAFF
TGTGCCAGCAGCGTAGACAGGAACACTGAAGCTTTCTTT
>.|.|TRBJ2-7|TRBV7-9
CASSLATVVEQYF
TGTGCCAGCAGCTTAGCGACAGTTGTCGAGCAGTACTTC
>.|.|TRBJ1-1|TRBV19
CASSALANTEAFF
TGTGCCAGTAGTGCCCTGGCGAACACTGAAGCTTTCTTT
>once|.|TRBJ1-4|TRBV10-3
CAISSGEKLFF
TGTGCCATATCAAGCGGGGAAAAACTGTTTTTT
>.|.|TRBJ2-1|TRBV11-3
CASSLAGTDGHEQFF
TGTGCCAGCAGCTTAGCCGGGACTGACGGCCATGAGCAGTTCTTC
>.|.|TRBJ1-2|TRBV6-6
CASSYRGGLNGYTF
TGTGCCAGCAGTTACCGCGGGGGGCTAAATGGCTACACCTTC
>once|.|TRBJ2-7|TRBV19
CASSRGMGVYEQYF
TGTGCCAGTAGTAGAGGGATGGGAGTCTACGAGCAGTACTTC
>.|.|TRBJ2-2|TRBV19
CASTLGGVGTGELFF
TGTGCCAGTACCCTGGGAGGCGTGGGGACCGGGGAGCTGTTTTTT
>.|TRBD1|TRBJ1-5|TRBV7-6
CASSYNRGPNQPQHF
TGTGCCAGCAGCTACAACAGGGGACCGAATCAGCCCCAGCATTTT
>.|.|TRBJ1-5|TRBV7-2
CASSLGGSLNQPQHF
TGTGCCAGCAGCTTAGGGGGCAGCCTCAATCAGCCCCAGCATTTT
>.|.|TRBJ2-3|TRBV24-1
CATSDVGSTDTQYF
TGTGCCACCAGTGATGTCGGTAGCACAGATACGCAGTATTTT
>.|.|TRBJ1-6|TRBV3-1/TRBV3-2
CASSLPGSTGSPLHF
TGTGCCAGCAGTCTTCCGGGATCTACTGGGTCACCCCTCCACTTT
>.|.|TRBJ1-4|TRBV6-5
CASGGPGREKLFF
TGTGCCAGCGGGGGCCCGGGAAGAGAAAAACTGTTTTTT
>.|.|TRBJ2-1|TRBV27
CASTPRRGNEQFF
TGTGCCAGCACCCCAAGGCGCGGTAATGAGCAGTTCTTC
>.|TRBD1|TRBJ1-2|TRBV28
CASTITHPGQAYGYTF
TGTGCCAGCACTATTACTCATCCGGGACAGGCCTATGGCTACACCTTC
>.|TRBD2|TRBJ2-3|TRBV13
CASSSAGDTDTQYF
TGTGCCAGCAGCTCGGCGGGGGACACAGATACGCAGTATTTT
>.|TRBD2|TRBJ2-5|TRBV5-1
CASTLTLAGEETQYF
TGCGCCAGCACCTTGACGCTAGCGGGGGAGGAGACCCAGTACTTC
>.|.|TRBJ1-1|TRBV9
CASSFTTVNTEAFF
TGTGCCAGCAGCTTTACAACCGTGAACACTGAAGCTTTCTTT
>few|.|TRBJ2-2|TRBV4-1
CASSQGRWGLGGELFF
TGCGCCAGCAGCCAAGGACGGTGGGGGCTGGGCGGGGAGCTGTTTTTT
>.|.|TRBJ2-7|TRBV5-8
CASSPGGSYEQYF
TGTGCCAGCAGCCCGGGGGGCAGCTACGAGCAGTACTTC
>.|TRBD2|TRBJ2-3|TRBV18
CASSPLSGVTDTQYF
TGTGCCAGCTCACCCCTAAGCGGGGTAACAGATACGCAGTATTTT
>.|.|TRBJ2-7|TRBV2
CASSLSKVGGAQYF
TGTGCCAGCAGCCTTAGCAAGGTGGGGGGAGCGCAGTACTTC
>.|.|TRBJ1-1|TRBV6-5
CASSSGENTEAFF
TGTGCCAGCAGTTCAGGGGAGAACACTGAAGCTTTCTTT
>.|TRBD1|TRBJ1-3|TRBV3-1/TRBV3-2
CASSPQGVRGNTIYF
TGTGCCAGCAGCCCTCAGGGGGTACGTGGAAACACCATATATTTT
>.|.|TRBJ1-5|TRBV4-1
CASSQVQNNQPQHF
TGCGCCAGCAGCCAAGTGCAGAACAATCAGCCCCAGCATTTT
>once|TRBD1|TRBJ1-5|TRBV18
CASSPGQGAGQPQHF
TGTGCCAGCTCACCTGGACAGGGGGCCGGTCAGCCCCAGCATTTT
>.|TRBD1|TRBJ1-5|TRBV7-9
CASSAGTGYGQPQHF
TGTGCCAGCAGCGCCGGGACAGGGTATGGACAGCCCCAGCATTTT
>.|TRBD1|TRBJ1-5|TRBV19
CASSMVFSGTGSDGGQPQHF
TGTGCCAGTAGTATGGTCTTTTCCGGGACAGGGTCTGACGGCGGTCAGCCCCAGCATTTT
>.|.|TRBJ2-1|TRBV10-2
CASRLARDEQFF
TGCGCCAGCAGACTAGCCAGAGATGAGCAGTTCTTC
>.|.|TRBJ1-6|TRBV19
CASSIIGGSSPLHF
TGTGCCAGTAGTATTATTGGCGGGAGTTCACCCCTCCACTTT
>.|TRBD2|TRBJ2-2|TRBV12-5
CASGRTSGPAGELFF
TGTGCTAGTGGTAGGACTAGCGGGCCCGCCGGGGAGCTGTTTTTT
>.|TRBD1|TRBJ1-2|TRBV6-1
CASSGTGTGHLYGYTF
TGTGCCAGCAGTGGAACCGGGACAGGGCACTTGTATGGCTACACCTTC
>.|.|TRBJ1-5|TRBV3-1/TRBV3-2
CASSQGGFDQPQHF
TGTGCCAGCAGCCAAGGAGGGTTTGATCAGCCCCAGCATTTT
>.|TRBD1|TRBJ1-4|TRBV27
CASSLLTGAGEKLFF
TGTGCCAGCAGTTTATTGACAGGGGCTGGAGAAAAACTGTTTTTT
>few|.|TRBJ1-1|TRBV5-6
CASSLAAGAFF
TGTGCCAGCAGCCTGGCGGCAGGAGCTTTCTTT
>.|.|TRBJ2-1|TRBV7-8
CASSLEHRLVLTNEQFF
TGTGCCAGCAGCTTAGAACATCGACTAGTCCTTACCAATGAGCAGTTCTTC
>.|TRBD1|TRBJ1-2|TRBV5-1
CASSSSTGIRYGYTF
TGCGCCAGCAGCTCCTCGACAGGGATCCGCTATGGCTACACCTTC
>.|TRBD1|TRBJ1-4|TRBV29-1
CSAAGTGRTEKLFF
TGCAGCGCCGCGGGGACAGGGAGGACTGAAAAACTGTTTTTT
>.|TRBD1|TRBJ1-1|TRBV18
CASSPRQGTNTEAFF
TGTGCCAGCTCACCTCGACAGGGGACAAACACTGAAGCTTTCTTT
>once|TRBD2|TRBJ2-7|TRBV5-6
CASSLGTSGLGYF
TGTGCCAGCAGCTTGGGGACTAGCGGGTTGGGGTACTTC
>.|.|TRBJ1-3|TRBV7-8
CASTPMETSGNTIYF
TGTGCCAGCACCCCGATGGAGACCTCTGGAAACACCATATATTTT
>.|.|TRBJ2-5|TRBV6-5
CASSTSPRGETQYF
.
>.|TRBD1|TRBJ2-4|TRBV29-1
CSVGGQGQNIQYF
TGCAGCGTTGGGGGACAGGGCCAAAACATTCAGTACTTC
>.|TRBD2|TRBJ2-4|TRBV5-5
CASSLTGTSYIIQYF
TGTGCCAGCAGCTTAACCGGGACTAGCTATATCATTCAGTACTTC
>once|.|TRBJ2-7|TRBV20-1
CSASSGHEQYF
TGCAGTGCTAGCAGCGGGCACGAGCAGTACTTC
>.|.|TRBJ1-2|TRBV4-1
CASSQVLRGRRGWNGYTF
TGCGCCAGCAGCCAAGTTCTTAGGGGGAGACGGGGCTGGAATGGCTACACCTTC